A single sample gave rise to the 4 T cell receptor beta chains below, sequenced in a study of cytomegalovirus exposure and HLA in healthy donors. Both 60 Vbeta primers and 13 Jbeta primers went into the PCR. Libraries were prepared by immunoSEQ multiplex PCR; TCRdb keeps only in-frame clonotypes and omits some of them. Of under 300,000 clones in the sample, 80% to 90% were seen once. The sequenced sample was PBMCs. The origin of the receptors is a man between 35 and 55 years old in good health and CMV-seropositive.

The chain recombines TRBV9 with TRBJ1-1, with 9 bases identical to TRBD1. Germline V lookup: CDR1 SGDLS, CDR2 YYNGEE. The CDR3 loop spans 15 amino acids. J gave up 6 bases and V 1 base, and 7 bases lay outside the gene matches. The CDR3 here is CASSVTGTGWSEAFF. The CDR3 DNA is TGTGCCAGCAGCGTAACCGGGACAGGGTGGTCTGAAGCTTTCTTT.

This clone was found a few times. The chain carries TRBV30 and TRBJ2-7; TRBD2 matches at 10 bases. CDR1 and CDR2 from the germline V gene are GTSNPN and SVGIG (reference sequence). The CDR3 spans 13 residues. V was pared by 5 bases and J by 0 bases, with 1 base of the junction left unmatched. The CDR3 reads CAWGLAVSYEQYF. The CDR3 DNA reads TGTGCCTGGGGACTAGCGGTCTCCTACGAGCAGTACTTC.

V usage is TRBV28 and J usage is TRBJ2-7, with TRBD1 as a possible D gene (5 bases). The V gene's germline CDR1 is MDHEN and CDR2 SYDVKM. The CDR3 contains 13 residues. Trimming left V 8 bases short and J 3 bases short, with 14 bases between. Here the CDR3 DNA reads TGTGCCAGCTACGACAGAAATGTCTACGAGCAGTACTTC. Amino acids: CASYDRNVYEQYF.

The rearrangement uses TRBV4-2 and TRBJ2-2; D is perhaps TRBD2 (7 bases). CDR1 and CDR2 from the germline V gene are LGHNA and YNFKEQ. With 0 bases removed from V and 4 bases from J, the gap between germline ends came to 12 bases. The CDR3 contains 16 residues. The DNA for the CDR3 is TGTGCCAGCAGCCAAGAAGGGGGGGATAGCACCGGGGAGCTGTTTTTT. This sequence encodes CASSQEGGDSTGELFF.